This T cell receptor (beta chain) was recovered during a study of blood T cell repertoires in COVID-19. Background on the study: The samples span acute and convalescent COVID-19 from the United States, Italy and Spain. The cDNA or gDNA used as material had been derived from T cells, B-cell-depleted T cells, or PBMCs.

The assay was immunoSEQ multiplex PCR, and TCRdb's table has in-frame clones only and misses some. This sample has about 110,000 clones, with 71% found just once. Trimming removed 8 bases from V and 2 bases from J, with 16 bases in between. The germline V gene has CDR1 SNHLY and CDR2 FYNNEI. The CDR3 contains 15 residues. The receptor was isolated from a human donor with acute or convalescent COVID-19. The donor label of this sample is uncertain. The chain uses TRBV2 and TRBJ2-1; perhaps TRBD1 as D (6 bases). The sample consisted of peripheral blood. CDR3 region: CASPAGDRPYNEQFF. CDR3 DNA sequence: TGTGCCAGCCCCGCGGGCGACAGGCCCTACAATGAGCAGTTCTTC.